Detailed here is one T cell receptor (beta chain). This record belongs to a study of blood T cell repertoires in COVID-19. Study-level information: There were acute and convalescent COVID-19 samples, and they came from the United States, Italy and Spain.

The germline V gene has CDR1 MDHEN and CDR2 SYDVKM. CDR3 length: 13 residues. Trimming stripped 7 bases from V and 6 bases from J, with 13 bases between. Data came from immunoSEQ multiplex PCR; TCRdb stores just in-frame clones and leaves some out. The sample lists about 260,000 clones, about 88% occurring once. The chain has TRBV28 and TRBJ1-5; D might be TRBD1 (5 bases). Sequencing was done on a sample of PBMCs or T cells enriched from blood (not recorded which). The TCR sequence derives from a man younger than 45 with acute COVID-19. The CDR3 sequence: CASTPGKVQPQHF. The CDR3 DNA sequence: TGTGCCAGCACCCCAGGGAAAGTTCAGCCCCAGCATTTT.